This T cell receptor (beta chain) was identified in a study of shared clonotypes between healthy human individuals. Study background: Three CD4 naive, three CD4 memory, two CD8 naive and one CD8 memory plate were used per donor. Whole-study results and caveats: Larger estimated richness was generally recorded for naive subsets relative to memory subsets.

Remarks on this clone: Its specificity is unknown. This sample also contains other DNA sequences that code for the same CDR3.

The donor cohort consisted entirely of Caucasian adults residing in Nashville, Tennessee. CD4+ cells were split into CD45RA+ naive and CD45RA-negative memory subsets. Here immunoSEQ multiplex PCR was the method, and the copy in TCRdb shows in-frame clones only, minus some. The repertoire holds some 2,000,000 clones, with roughly 96% as singletons. The germline gives CDR1 LNHDA, CDR2 SQIVND (reference sequence). Trimming cost V 6 bases and J 4 bases; bases outside gene matches: 3. The CDR3 is 14 amino acids. The chain employs TRBV19 and TRBJ1-6, with 7 bases matching TRBD1. This TCR derives from a man aged 18 to 35 in good health. Sequencing was carried out using naive CD4+ T cells sorted from blood. This sample's subset: CD45RA+ positively selected. CDR3 nucleotide sequence: TGTGCCAGTAGCCTGGGACAGTATAATTCACCCCTCCACTTT. Translated: CASSLGQYNSPLHF.